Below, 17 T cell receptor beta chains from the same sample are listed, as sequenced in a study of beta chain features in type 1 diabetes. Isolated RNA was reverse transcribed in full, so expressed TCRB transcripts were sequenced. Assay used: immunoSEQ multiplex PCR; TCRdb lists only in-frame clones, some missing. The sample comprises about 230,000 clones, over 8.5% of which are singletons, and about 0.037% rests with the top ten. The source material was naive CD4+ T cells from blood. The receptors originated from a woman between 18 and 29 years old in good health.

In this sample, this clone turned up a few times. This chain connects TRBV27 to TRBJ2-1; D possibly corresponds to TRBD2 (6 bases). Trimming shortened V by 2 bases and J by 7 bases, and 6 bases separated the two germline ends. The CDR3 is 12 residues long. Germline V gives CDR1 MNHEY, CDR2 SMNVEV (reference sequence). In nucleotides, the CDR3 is TGTGCCAGCAGTTTACGGGAGAATGAGCAGTTCTTC. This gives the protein CASSLRENEQFF.

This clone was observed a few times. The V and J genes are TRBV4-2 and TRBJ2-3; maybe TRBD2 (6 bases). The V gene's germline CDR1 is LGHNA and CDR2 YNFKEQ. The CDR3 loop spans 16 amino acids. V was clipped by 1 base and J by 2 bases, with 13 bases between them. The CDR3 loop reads CASSQGGLGVTDTQYF. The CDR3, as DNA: TGTGCCAGCAGCCAAGGGGGACTCGGGGTCACAGATACGCAGTATTTT.

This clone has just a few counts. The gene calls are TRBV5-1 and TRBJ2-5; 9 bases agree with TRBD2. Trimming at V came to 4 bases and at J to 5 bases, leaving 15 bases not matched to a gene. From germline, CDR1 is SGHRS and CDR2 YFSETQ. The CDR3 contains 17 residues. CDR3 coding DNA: TGCGCCAGCAGCAGGGACGTCAGCGGGGGGATTCTGGAGACCCAGTACTTC. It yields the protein CASSRDVSGGILETQYF.

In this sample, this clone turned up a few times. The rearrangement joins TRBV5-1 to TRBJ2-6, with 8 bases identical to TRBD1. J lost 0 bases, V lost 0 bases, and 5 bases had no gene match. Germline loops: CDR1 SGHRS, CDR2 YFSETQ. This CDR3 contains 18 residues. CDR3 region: CASSLAGTGSSGANVLTF. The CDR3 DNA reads TGCGCCAGCAGCTTGGCGGGGACAGGAAGCTCTGGGGCCAACGTCCTGACTTTC.

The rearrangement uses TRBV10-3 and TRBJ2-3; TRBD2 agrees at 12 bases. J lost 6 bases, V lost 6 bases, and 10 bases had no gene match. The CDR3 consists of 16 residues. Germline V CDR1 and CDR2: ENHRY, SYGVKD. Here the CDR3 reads CAIRRLAGGPGDTQYF. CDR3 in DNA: TGTGCCATCAGGCGCCTAGCGGGGGGGCCCGGGGATACGCAGTATTTT.

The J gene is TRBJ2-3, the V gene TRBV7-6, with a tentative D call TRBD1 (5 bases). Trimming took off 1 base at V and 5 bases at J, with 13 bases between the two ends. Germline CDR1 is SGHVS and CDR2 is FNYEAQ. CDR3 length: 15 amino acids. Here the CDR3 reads CASSLVWGPLDTQYF. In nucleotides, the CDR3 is TGTGCCAGCAGCTTAGTGTGGGGCCCGTTAGATACGCAGTATTTT.

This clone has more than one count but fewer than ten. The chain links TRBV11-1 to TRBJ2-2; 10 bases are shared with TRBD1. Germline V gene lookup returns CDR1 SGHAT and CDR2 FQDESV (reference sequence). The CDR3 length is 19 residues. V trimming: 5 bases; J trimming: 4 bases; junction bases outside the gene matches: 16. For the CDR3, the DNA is TGTGCCAGCAGCGTTCAATCCGTCGGGACAGGGGCTACCACCGGGGAGCTGTTTTTT. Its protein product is CASSVQSVGTGATTGELFF.

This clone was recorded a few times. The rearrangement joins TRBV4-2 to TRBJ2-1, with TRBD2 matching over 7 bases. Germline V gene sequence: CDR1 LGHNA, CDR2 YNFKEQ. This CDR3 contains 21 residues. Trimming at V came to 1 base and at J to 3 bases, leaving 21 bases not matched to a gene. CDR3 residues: CASSQGGFQVAGPGLYNEQFF. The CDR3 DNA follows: TGTGCCAGCAGCCAAGGGGGCTTTCAGGTAGCGGGCCCTGGGCTCTACAATGAGCAGTTCTTC.

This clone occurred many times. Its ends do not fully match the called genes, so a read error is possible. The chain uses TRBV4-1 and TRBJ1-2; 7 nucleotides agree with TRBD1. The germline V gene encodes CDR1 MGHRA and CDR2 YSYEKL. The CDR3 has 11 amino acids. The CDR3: CASSVDRVKFF. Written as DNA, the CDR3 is TGCGCCAGCAGCGTTGACAGGGTGAAATTCTTC.

In DNA, the CDR3 is TGTGCCATCAGTGCGAAGCGCGAGACGGTAGATACGCAGTATTTT. Translating it yields CAISAKRETVDTQYF. The chain employs TRBV10-3 and TRBJ2-3; D remains ambiguous. This CDR3 is built from 15 residues. Between the trimmed V and J ends, which lost 4 bases and 5 bases, there was a span of 16 bases. CDR1 is ENHRY, CDR2 SYGVKD, per germline.

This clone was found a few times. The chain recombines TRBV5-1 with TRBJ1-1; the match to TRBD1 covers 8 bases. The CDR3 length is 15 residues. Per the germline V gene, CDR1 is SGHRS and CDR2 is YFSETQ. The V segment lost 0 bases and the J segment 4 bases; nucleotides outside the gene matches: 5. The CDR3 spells CASSLGQGSITEAFF. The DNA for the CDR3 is TGCGCCAGCAGCTTGGGACAGGGGTCGATCACTGAAGCTTTCTTT.

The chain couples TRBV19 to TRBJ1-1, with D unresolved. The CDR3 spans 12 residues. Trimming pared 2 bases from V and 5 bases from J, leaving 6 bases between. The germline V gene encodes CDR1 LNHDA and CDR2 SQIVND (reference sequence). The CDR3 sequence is CASSISSTEAFF. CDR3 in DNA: TGTGCCAGTAGTATATCTAGTACTGAAGCTTTCTTT.

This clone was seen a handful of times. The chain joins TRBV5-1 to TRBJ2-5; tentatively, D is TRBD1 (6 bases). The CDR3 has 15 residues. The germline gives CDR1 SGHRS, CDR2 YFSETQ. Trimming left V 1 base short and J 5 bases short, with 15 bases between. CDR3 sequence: CASSLRRQAPETQYF. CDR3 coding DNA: TGCGCCAGCAGCTTGAGGAGACAGGCCCCTGAGACCCAGTACTTC.

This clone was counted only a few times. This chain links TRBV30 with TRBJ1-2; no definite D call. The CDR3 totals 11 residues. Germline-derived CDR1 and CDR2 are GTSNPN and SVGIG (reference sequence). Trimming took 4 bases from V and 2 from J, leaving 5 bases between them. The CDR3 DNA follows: TGTGCCTGGATAACAAACTATGGCTACACCTTC. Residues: CAWITNYGYTF. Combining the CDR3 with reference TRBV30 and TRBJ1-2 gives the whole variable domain SQTIHQWPATLVQPVGSPLSLECTVEGTSNPNLYWYRQAAGRGLQLLFYSVGIGQISSEVPQNLSASRPQDRQFILSSKKLLLSDSGFYLCAWITNYGYTFGSGTRLTVV.

In nucleotides, the CDR3 is TGCGCCAGCAGCCAAGAAGGGCAGGGTTGGGAAAAACTGTTTTTT. This encodes CASSQEGQGWEKLFF. The chain recombines TRBV4-1 with TRBJ1-4; TRBD1 is a possible D gene (5 bases). The germline gives CDR1 MGHRA, CDR2 YSYEKL. The CDR3 is made up of 15 amino acids. Trimming pared 0 bases from V and 8 bases from J, leaving 13 bases between.

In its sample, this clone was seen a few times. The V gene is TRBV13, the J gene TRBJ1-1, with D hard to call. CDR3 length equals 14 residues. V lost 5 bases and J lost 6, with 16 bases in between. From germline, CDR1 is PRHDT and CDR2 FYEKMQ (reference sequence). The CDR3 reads CASSLSPAGAEAFF. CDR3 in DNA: TGTGCCAGCAGCCTCTCGCCCGCCGGGGCTGAAGCTTTCTTT.

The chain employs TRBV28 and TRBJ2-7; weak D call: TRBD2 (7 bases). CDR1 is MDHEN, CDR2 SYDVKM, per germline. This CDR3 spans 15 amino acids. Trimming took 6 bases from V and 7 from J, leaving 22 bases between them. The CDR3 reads CASSTAGARSWEQYF. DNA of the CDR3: TGTGCCAGCAGCACCGCGGGGGCGAGATCGTGGGAGCAGTACTTC. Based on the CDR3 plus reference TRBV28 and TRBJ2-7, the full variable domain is DVKVTQSSRYLVKRTGEKVFLECVQDMDHENMFWYRQDPGLGLRLIYFSYDVKMKEKGDIPEGYSVSREKKERFSLILESASTNQTSMYLCASSTAGARSWEQYFGPGTRLTVT.